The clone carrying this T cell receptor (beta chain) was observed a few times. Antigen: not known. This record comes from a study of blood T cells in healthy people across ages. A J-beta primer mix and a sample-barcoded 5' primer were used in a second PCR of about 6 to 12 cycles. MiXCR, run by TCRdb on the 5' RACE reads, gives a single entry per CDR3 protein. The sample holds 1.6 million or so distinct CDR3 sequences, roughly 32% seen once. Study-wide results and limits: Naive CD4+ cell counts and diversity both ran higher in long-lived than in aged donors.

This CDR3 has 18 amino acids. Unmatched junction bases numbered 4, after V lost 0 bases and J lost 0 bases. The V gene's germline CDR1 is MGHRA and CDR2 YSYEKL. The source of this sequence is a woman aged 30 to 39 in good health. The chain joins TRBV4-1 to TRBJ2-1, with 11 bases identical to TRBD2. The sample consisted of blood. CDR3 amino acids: CASSQEPSGRTSYNEQFF. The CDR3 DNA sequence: TGCGCCAGCAGCCAAGAGCCTAGCGGGAGGACCTCCTACAATGAGCAGTTCTTC.